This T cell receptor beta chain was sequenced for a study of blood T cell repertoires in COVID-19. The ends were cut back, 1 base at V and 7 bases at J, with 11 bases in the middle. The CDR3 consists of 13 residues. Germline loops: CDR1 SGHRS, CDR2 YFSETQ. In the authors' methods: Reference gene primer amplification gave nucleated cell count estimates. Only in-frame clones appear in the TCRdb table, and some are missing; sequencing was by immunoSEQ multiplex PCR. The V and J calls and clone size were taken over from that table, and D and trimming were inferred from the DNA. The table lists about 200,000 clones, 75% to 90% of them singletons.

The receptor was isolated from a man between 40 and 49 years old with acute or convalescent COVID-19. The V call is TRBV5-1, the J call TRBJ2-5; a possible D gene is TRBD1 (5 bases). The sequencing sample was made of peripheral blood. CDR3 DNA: TGCGCCAGCAGCTTGAAAGGGGCCGTGACCCAGTACTTC. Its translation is CASSLKGAVTQYF.